Each of the 22 T cell receptor beta chains below was sequenced from the same sample in a study of shared clonotypes between healthy human individuals. Naive CD8 cells lacked CD45RO, underwent positive selection for CCR7 and left out terminally differentiated effector memory CD45RA+ cells. Profiling relied on immunoSEQ multiplex PCR, and the TCRdb table lists in-frame clones only, not all of them. The repertoire consists of about 2 million clones, with about 95% occurring once and the leading ten covering 0.95% to 1.5%. The sample taken for sequencing was naive CD8+ T cells sorted from blood. These TCRs come from a young man in good health.

This chain joins TRBV4-2 and TRBJ1-6; D is uncertain. Germline V lookup: CDR1 LGHNA, CDR2 YNFKEQ. The CDR3 is made up of 18 amino acids. The V gene lost 0 bases and the J gene lost 4 bases, with 16 bases spanning the gap. The CDR3 bases are TGTGCCAGCAGCCAAGAAGGTATACTGCCGAATTATAATTCACCCCTCCACTTT. This sequence encodes CASSQEGILPNYNSPLHF.

This clone occurred a few times. The CDR3 is CASSPRDRDPIQPQHF. The CDR3 coding sequence is TGTGCCAGTAGTCCCCGGGACAGGGATCCGATTCAGCCCCAGCATTTT. The chain is built from TRBV19 and TRBJ1-5; 9 bases are a match to TRBD1. The germline V gene encodes CDR1 LNHDA and CDR2 SQIVND (reference sequence). The CDR3 has 16 residues. V was clipped by 5 bases and J by 6 bases; unmatched bases: 11.

J is TRBJ2-5 and V is TRBV30; 10 nucleotides agree with TRBD2. The length of the CDR3 is 16 residues. The V gene's germline CDR1 is GTSNPN and CDR2 SVGIG (reference sequence). Trimming took 4 bases from V and 4 from J; bases not matched to a gene: 12. CDR3 coding DNA: TGTGCCTGGACCGAATCAGCGGGAGGGCCGAGAGAGACCCAGTACTTC. It specifies CAWTESAGGPRETQYF.

The rearrangement joins TRBV7-9 to TRBJ2-7; D may be TRBD2 (5 bases). The V end lost 1 base, the J end lost 3 bases, and 10 bases lay between the germline ends. This CDR3 spans 14 amino acids. Per the germline V gene, CDR1 is SEHNR and CDR2 is FQNEAQ (reference sequence). Written as DNA, the CDR3 is TGTGCCAGCAGCTTAGATGCGGGCTACTACGAGCAGTACTTC. This sequence encodes CASSLDAGYYEQYF.

The gene calls are TRBV4-1 and TRBJ2-7, with D maybe TRBD2 (6 bases). V was clipped by 0 bases and J by 3 bases, with 15 bases between them. Germline-derived CDR1 and CDR2 are MGHRA and YSYEKL. This CDR3 is 16 amino acids long. The CDR3 loop reads CASSQEETGAGYEQYF. The DNA of the CDR3 is TGCGCCAGCAGCCAAGAGGAAACGGGAGCGGGCTACGAGCAGTACTTC.

The chain has TRBV14 and TRBJ2-1; possibly TRBD1 or TRBD2 for D (5 bases each). The CDR3 is 13 residues long. Per the germline V gene, CDR1 is SGHDN and CDR2 is FVKESK. With 4 bases removed from V and 4 bases from J, the gap between germline ends came to 8 bases. The CDR3 region has the DNA TGTGCCAGCAGCCGAGAGGGGTACAATGAGCAGTTCTTC. This sequence encodes CASSREGYNEQFF.

The rearrangement links TRBV28 to TRBJ2-2, with 8 bases matching TRBD2. V was clipped by 8 bases and J by 7 bases; unmatched bases: 15. Germline V gene sequence: CDR1 MDHEN, CDR2 SYDVKM. This CDR3 region has 16 residues. The CDR3 sequence: CASSPRGGANSGELFF. The CDR3 nucleotides are TGTGCCAGCTCGCCCCGGGGGGGGGCTAATAGCGGGGAGCTGTTTTTT.

The chain has TRBV7-3 and TRBJ2-2; 11 bases are shared with TRBD2. Trimming took 4 bases from V and 1 from J; bases not matched to a gene: 2. The CDR3 extends over 16 amino acids. CDR1 SGHTA and CDR2 FQGTGA come from the germline V gene. CDR3 region: CASSSTSGVNTGELFF. DNA of the CDR3: TGTGCCAGCAGCTCGACTAGCGGGGTGAACACCGGGGAGCTGTTTTTT.

Concerning this clone: One junction end disagrees with the germline gene, perhaps due to a read error. The V gene is TRBV19, the J gene TRBJ2-5; 8 bases map to TRBD1. The CDR3 has 9 residues. Germline V gives CDR1 LNHDA, CDR2 SQIVND (reference sequence). The CDR3 region is CAGPTGVDF. The CDR3 bases are TGTGCCGGGCCGACAGGGGTCGACTTC. Full variable domain (remainder filled in from reference TRBV19 and TRBJ2-5): DGGITQSPKYLFRKEGQNVTLSCEQNLNHDAMYWYRQDPGQGLRLIYYSQIVNDFQKGDIAEGYSVSREKKESFPLTVTSAQKNPTAFYLCAGPTGVDFGPGTRLLVL.

V and J are TRBV27 and TRBJ2-7, with TRBD2 matching over 8 bases. This CDR3 region has 15 residues. Trimming cost V 5 bases and J 3 bases; bases outside gene matches: 9. The V gene's germline CDR1 is MNHEY and CDR2 SMNVEV (reference sequence). This CDR3 is CASSTGGSGIYEQYF. CDR3 in DNA: TGTGCCAGCAGTACGGGAGGTAGCGGGATCTACGAGCAGTACTTC.

V is TRBV29-1 and J is TRBJ2-5, with a weak D call TRBD1 (6 bases). The CDR3 runs to 12 residues. Germline-derived CDR1 and CDR2 are SQVTM and ANQGSEA. Trimming removed 7 bases from V and 3 bases from J, with 12 bases in between. Written as DNA, the CDR3 is TGCAGCGCCGCGGCAGGGGAAGAGACCCAGTACTTC. Its protein product is CSAAAGEETQYF. Full variable domain (missing parts from reference TRBV29-1 and TRBJ2-5): SAVISQKPSRDICQRGTSLTIQCQVDSQVTMMFWYRQQPGQSLTLIATANQGSEATYESGFVIDKFPISRPNLTFSTLTVSNMSPEDSSIYLCSAAAGEETQYFGPGTRLLVL.

The gene calls are TRBV30 and TRBJ2-1; 10 bases line up with TRBD2. The CDR3 extends over 15 amino acids. Germline values: CDR1 GTSNPN, CDR2 SVGIG (reference sequence). Trimming took 2 bases from V and 6 from J; bases not matched to a gene: 7. The CDR3 loop is CAWSTTSGVFNEQFF. In nucleotides, the CDR3 is TGTGCCTGGAGTACCACTAGCGGGGTTTTCAATGAGCAGTTCTTC. The complete variable domain, with remaining parts taken from reference TRBV30 and TRBJ2-1, reads SQTIHQWPATLVQPVGSPLSLECTVEGTSNPNLYWYRQAAGRGLQLLFYSVGIGQISSEVPQNLSASRPQDRQFILSSKKLLLSDSGFYLCAWSTTSGVFNEQFFGPGTRLTVL.

The genes are TRBV6-4 and TRBJ2-7; D gene unclear. CDR3 length equals 11 residues. V lost 10 bases and J lost 6, with 13 bases in between. Germline V gene lookup returns CDR1 MRHNA and CDR2 SNTAGT. The CDR3 region is CAINPSSEQYF. CDR3 DNA sequence: TGTGCCATAAACCCGAGTAGCGAGCAGTACTTC.

This rearrangement joins TRBV27 to TRBJ2-1; a possible D gene is TRBD2 (6 bases). The V gene lost 2 bases and the J gene lost 0 bases, with 11 bases spanning the gap. The germline V gene has CDR1 MNHEY and CDR2 SMNVEV (reference sequence). The CDR3 is 16 amino acids. CDR3 protein: CASSLSGGDSYNEQFF. CDR3 DNA sequence: TGTGCCAGCAGTTTAAGCGGCGGGGACTCCTACAATGAGCAGTTCTTC.

Remarks on this clone: Other DNA sequences from this sample encode an identical CDR3 as well. This sequence joins TRBV19 and TRBJ2-7; 10 bases are shared with TRBD1. Germline CDR1 reads LNHDA; CDR2 reads SQIVND (reference sequence). The length of the CDR3 is 14 residues. The trim removed 5 bases at V and 4 bases at J, leaving 5 bases unmatched. CDR3 sequence: CASSPGTGEYEQYF. The CDR3 DNA reads as TGTGCCAGTAGTCCCGGGACAGGGGAATACGAGCAGTACTTC.

This chain links TRBV5-1 with TRBJ2-5, with 7 nucleotides matching TRBD2. The germline V gene encodes CDR1 SGHRS and CDR2 YFSETQ. V dropped 6 bases and J dropped 5; count of bases not matched to a gene: 10. The length of the CDR3 is 14 residues. In nucleotides, the CDR3 is TGCGCCAGCACCCTCAGTGGGGGGGAGGAGACCCAGTACTTC. This gives the protein CASTLSGGEETQYF.

This chain uses TRBV7-3 with TRBJ2-2; a possible D gene is TRBD1 (6 bases). Germline lookup yields CDR1 SGHTA and CDR2 FQGTGA. The CDR3 extends over 13 amino acids. V lost 6 bases and J lost 1, with 6 bases in between. CDR3 sequence: CASRTGNTGELFF. The CDR3 bases are TGTGCCAGCAGGACAGGGAACACCGGGGAGCTGTTTTTT.

This chain connects TRBV7-9 to TRBJ1-4; D is unresolved. V was shortened by 4 bases and J by 11 bases, with 14 bases between the two germline ends. The CDR3 extends over 13 amino acids. Germline assignment: CDR1 SEHNR and CDR2 FQNEAQ (reference sequence). The CDR3 is CASSYLDLQKLFF. The CDR3 nucleotides are TGTGCCAGCAGCTACTTAGACCTCCAGAAACTGTTTTTT.

The rearrangement joins TRBV29-1 to TRBJ2-7; a possible D gene is TRBD2 (6 bases). The germline V gene has CDR1 SQVTM and CDR2 ANQGSEA. CDR3 size: 15 residues. V was clipped by 1 base and J by 2 bases, with 15 bases between them. The CDR3 is CSVEAPGLGPYEQYF. DNA for the CDR3: TGCAGCGTTGAAGCCCCGGGACTGGGACCCTACGAGCAGTACTTC.

The sample holds one count of this clone. The V gene is TRBV9, the J gene TRBJ2-7; TRBD1 is a possible D gene (5 bases). The V end lost 0 bases, the J end lost 3 bases, and 10 bases lay between the germline ends. The CDR3 consists of 14 residues. Germline values: CDR1 SGDLS, CDR2 YYNGEE. The CDR3 DNA sequence: TGTGCCAGCAGCGTAGCCCCAGGGAACTACGAGCAGTACTTC. It codes for CASSVAPGNYEQYF.

This clone was seen a few times. The chain joins TRBV28 to TRBJ1-2, with a possible D match to TRBD1 (6 bases). This CDR3 comprises 13 residues. V shed 4 bases and J shed 6 bases, with 12 bases lying between them. CDR1 MDHEN and CDR2 SYDVKM come from the germline V gene. CDR3 nucleotides: TGTGCCAGCAGTTATCAGGGGCGGGATGGCTACACCTTC. Translated, it gives CASSYQGRDGYTF.

The rearrangement links TRBV4-1 to TRBJ1-3; 10 positions match TRBD1. CDR1 is MGHRA and CDR2 is YSYEKL in the germline V gene. CDR3 size: 15 residues. V dropped 0 bases and J dropped 8; count of bases not matched to a gene: 4. The CDR3 DNA sequence: TGCGCCAGCAGCCAAGATAGACAGGGGGCATACACCATATATTTT. Its translation: CASSQDRQGAYTIYF.